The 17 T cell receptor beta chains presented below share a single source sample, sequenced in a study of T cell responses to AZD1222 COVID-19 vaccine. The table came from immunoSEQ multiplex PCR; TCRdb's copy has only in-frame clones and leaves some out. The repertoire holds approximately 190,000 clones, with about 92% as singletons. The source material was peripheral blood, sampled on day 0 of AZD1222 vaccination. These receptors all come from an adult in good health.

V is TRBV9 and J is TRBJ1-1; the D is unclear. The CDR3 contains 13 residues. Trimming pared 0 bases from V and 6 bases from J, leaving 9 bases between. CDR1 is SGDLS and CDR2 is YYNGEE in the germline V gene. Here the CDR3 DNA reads TGTGCCAGCAGCGTAGGGGCGTCTGCTGAAGCTTTCTTT. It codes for CASSVGASAEAFF.

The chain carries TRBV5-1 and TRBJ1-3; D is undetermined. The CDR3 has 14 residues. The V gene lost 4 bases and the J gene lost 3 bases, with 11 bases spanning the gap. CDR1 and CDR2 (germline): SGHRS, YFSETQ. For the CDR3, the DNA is TGCGCCAGCAGCCCCACTATCCTTGGAAACACCATATATTTT. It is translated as CASSPTILGNTIYF.

CDR3 sequence reads: CASSAQVDYGYTF. CDR3 coding DNA: TGTGCCAGCAGTGCCCAGGTAGACTATGGCTACACCTTC. The rearrangement uses TRBV12-3 or TRBV12-4 and TRBJ1-2; D uncertain. The V end lost 5 bases, the J end lost 3 bases, and 10 bases lay between the germline ends. CDR3 length: 13 residues.

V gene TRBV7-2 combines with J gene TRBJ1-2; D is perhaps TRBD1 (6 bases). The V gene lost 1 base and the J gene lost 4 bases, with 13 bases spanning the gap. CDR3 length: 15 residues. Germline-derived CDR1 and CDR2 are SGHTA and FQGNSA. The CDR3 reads CASSLDGGASYGYTF. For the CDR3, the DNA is TGTGCCAGCAGCTTAGATGGGGGCGCCTCCTATGGCTACACCTTC. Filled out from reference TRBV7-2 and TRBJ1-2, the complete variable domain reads GAGVSQSPSNKVTEKGKDVELRCDPISGHTALYWYRQSLGQGLEFLIYFQGNSAPDKSGLPSDRFSAERTGGSVSTLTIQRTQQEDSAVYLCASSLDGGASYGYTFGSGTRLTVV.

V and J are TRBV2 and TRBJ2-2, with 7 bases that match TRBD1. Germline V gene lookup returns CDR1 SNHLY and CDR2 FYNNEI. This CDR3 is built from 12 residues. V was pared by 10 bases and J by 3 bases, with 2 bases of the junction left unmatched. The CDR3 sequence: CATGQYTGELFF. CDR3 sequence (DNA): TGTGCCACGGGACAGTACACCGGGGAGCTGTTTTTT.

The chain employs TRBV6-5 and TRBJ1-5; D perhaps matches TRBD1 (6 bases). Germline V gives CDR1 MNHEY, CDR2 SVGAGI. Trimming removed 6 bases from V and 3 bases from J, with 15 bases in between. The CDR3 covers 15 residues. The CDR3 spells CASSAGQSDNQPQHF. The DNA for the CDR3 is TGTGCCAGCAGCGCCGGACAGAGCGACAATCAGCCCCAGCATTTT.

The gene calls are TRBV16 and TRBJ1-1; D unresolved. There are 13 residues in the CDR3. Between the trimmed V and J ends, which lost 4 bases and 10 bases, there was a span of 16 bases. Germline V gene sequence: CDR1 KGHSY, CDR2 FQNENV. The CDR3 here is CASSPTGSGGAFF. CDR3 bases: TGTGCCAGCAGCCCGACCGGGTCTGGTGGAGCTTTCTTT.

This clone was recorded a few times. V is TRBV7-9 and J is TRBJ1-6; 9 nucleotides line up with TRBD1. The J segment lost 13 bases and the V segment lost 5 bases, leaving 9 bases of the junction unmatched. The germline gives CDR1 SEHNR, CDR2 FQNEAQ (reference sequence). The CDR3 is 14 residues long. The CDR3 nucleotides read TGTGCCAGCAGCCCCGGGACAGGGCCGTCCCCCCTCCACTTT. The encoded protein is CASSPGTGPSPLHF.

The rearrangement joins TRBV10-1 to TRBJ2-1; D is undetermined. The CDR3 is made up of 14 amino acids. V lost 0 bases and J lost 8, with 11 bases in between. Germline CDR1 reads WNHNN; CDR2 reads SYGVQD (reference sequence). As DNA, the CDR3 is TGCGCCAGCAGTGAGTCGGTTTTAGGTGATGAGCAGTTCTTC. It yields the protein CASSESVLGDEQFF.

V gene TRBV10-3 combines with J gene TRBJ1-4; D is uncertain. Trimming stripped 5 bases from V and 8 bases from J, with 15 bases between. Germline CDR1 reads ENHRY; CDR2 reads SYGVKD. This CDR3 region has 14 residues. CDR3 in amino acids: CAISSGVVGEKLFF. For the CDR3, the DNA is TGTGCCATCAGTTCCGGCGTGGTGGGGGAAAAACTGTTTTTT.

The CDR3 is CASSQGFPDTQYF. The CDR3 DNA follows: TGTGCCAGCAGTCAGGGGTTCCCAGATACGCAGTATTTT. V usage is TRBV12-3 or TRBV12-4 and J usage is TRBJ2-3; TRBD1 is a possible D gene (6 bases). The CDR3 has 13 amino acids. V shed 5 bases and J shed 4 bases, with 10 bases lying between them.

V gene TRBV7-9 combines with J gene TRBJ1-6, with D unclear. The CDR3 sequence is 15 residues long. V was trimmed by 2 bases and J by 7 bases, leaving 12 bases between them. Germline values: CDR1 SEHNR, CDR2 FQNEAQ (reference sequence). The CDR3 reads CASSLRELSNSPLHF. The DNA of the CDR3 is TGTGCCAGCAGCTTACGAGAGCTATCAAATTCACCCCTCCACTTT.

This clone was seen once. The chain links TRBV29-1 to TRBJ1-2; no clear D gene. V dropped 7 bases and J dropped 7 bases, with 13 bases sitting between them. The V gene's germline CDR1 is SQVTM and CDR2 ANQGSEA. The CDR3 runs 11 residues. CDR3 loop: CSDRARRGYTF. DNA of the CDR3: TGCAGCGACCGAGCACGTCGTGGCTACACCTTC. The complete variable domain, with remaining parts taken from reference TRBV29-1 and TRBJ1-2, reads SAVISQKPSRDICQRGTSLTIQCQVDSQVTMMFWYRQQPGQSLTLIATANQGSEATYESGFVIDKFPISRPNLTFSTLTVSNMSPEDSSIYLCSDRARRGYTFGSGTRLTVV.

The CDR3 nucleotides read TGTGCCAGCAGTTCGACAGGGCTCAGGTCACCCCTCCACTTT. This gives the protein CASSSTGLRSPLHF. The chain links TRBV27 to TRBJ1-6, with 7 bases aligning to TRBD1. V was pared by 4 bases and J by 10 bases, with 7 bases of the junction left unmatched. CDR3 length: 14 residues. CDR1 is MNHEY and CDR2 is SMNVEV in the germline V gene (reference sequence).

This chain's CDR3 is CASSLGHINVNTEAFF. The CDR3 nucleotides are TGTGCCAGCAGCTTAGGTCACATCAACGTGAACACTGAAGCTTTCTTT. This chain uses TRBV7-9 with TRBJ1-1; D is undetermined. CDR3 length: 16 amino acids. V was clipped by 1 base and J by 0 bases, with 12 bases between them. The germline V gene encodes CDR1 SEHNR and CDR2 FQNEAQ (reference sequence).

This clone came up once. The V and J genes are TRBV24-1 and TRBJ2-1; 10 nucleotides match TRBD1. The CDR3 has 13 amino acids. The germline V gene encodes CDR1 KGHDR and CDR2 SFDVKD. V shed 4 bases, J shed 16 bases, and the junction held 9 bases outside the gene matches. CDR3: CATSDDRGQSQFF. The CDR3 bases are TGTGCCACCAGTGACGACAGGGGGCAGAGTCAATTCTTC.

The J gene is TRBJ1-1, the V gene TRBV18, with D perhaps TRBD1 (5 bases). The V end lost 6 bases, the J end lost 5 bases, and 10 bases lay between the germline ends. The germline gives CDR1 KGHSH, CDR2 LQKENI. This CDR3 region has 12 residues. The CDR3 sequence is CASSVGGTEAFF. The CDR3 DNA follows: TGTGCCAGCTCGGTGGGGGGGACTGAAGCTTTCTTT.